These 20 T cell receptor beta chains came from one sample sequenced in a study of blood T cell repertoires in COVID-19 (dated by TCRdb to 2018 to 2020). Library generation was performed with the immunoSEQ multiplex PCR assay. In its TCRdb copy, this immuneACCESS table keeps in-frame sequences only and misses some clones. Where compared with another copy, unresolved V genes explain less than half of these, and the others have no known cause. The sample profile shows over 100,000 clones; 80% to 85% of them were found once. Jointly, the top ten make up roughly 7.9% of the sample. The specimen was peripheral blood. The source is a man in his sixties or seventies with acute or convalescent COVID-19.

V and J are TRBV5-1 and TRBJ2-7; TRBD2 might be the D (6 bases). Germline loops: CDR1 SGHRS, CDR2 YFSETQ. Trimming removed 1 base from V and 4 bases from J, with 15 bases in between. The CDR3 loop spans 15 amino acids. The CDR3 loop is CASSLWGTALYEQYF. In nucleotides, the CDR3 is TGCGCCAGCAGCTTGTGGGGGACTGCCCTTTACGAGCAGTACTTC.

The chain carries TRBV5-6 and TRBJ2-7, with D perhaps TRBD2 (6 bases). Germline CDR1 and CDR2: SGHDT and YYEEEE. The CDR3 is 13 amino acids. Trimming cost V 1 base and J 6 bases, with 11 bases left between them. The CDR3: CASSLKFGGEQYF. CDR3 DNA: TGTGCCAGCAGCTTGAAATTCGGGGGCGAGCAGTACTTC.

This chain uses TRBV30 with TRBJ2-5; TRBD2 agrees at 9 bases. Germline CDR1 GTSNPN, CDR2 SVGIG (reference sequence). V shed 5 bases and J 5 bases; nucleotides not matched to a gene: 3. The CDR3 covers 12 residues. The CDR3 loop reads CAWDSGSETQYF. The CDR3 nucleotides are TGTGCCTGGGATAGCGGGAGCGAGACCCAGTACTTC.

V gene TRBV12-5 combines with J gene TRBJ2-7; D uncertain. The CDR3 length is 14 residues. V shed 9 bases and J shed 2 bases, with 17 bases lying between them. The V gene's germline CDR1 is LGHNT and CDR2 FRNRAP. Here the CDR3 DNA reads TGTGCTAGGATACTGCCGCTTGGGCCCTACGAGCAGTACTTC. Its protein is CARILPLGPYEQYF.

The chain uses TRBV6-2 or TRBV6-3 and TRBJ1-2; no clear D gene. Trimming pared 0 bases from V and 4 bases from J, leaving 18 bases between. The germline gives CDR1 MNHEY, CDR2 SVGEGT. This CDR3 is built from 17 residues. Written as DNA, the CDR3 is TGTGCCAGCAGTTACTCGAGTTTCGGGTCCAAACCCTATGGCTACACCTTC. It translates to CASSYSSFGSKPYGYTF.

The V gene is TRBV10-3, the J gene TRBJ1-4, with 8 bases fitting TRBD1. This CDR3 is 13 amino acids long. CDR1 ENHRY and CDR2 SYGVKD come from the germline V gene. The V and J ends lost 10 bases and 3 bases, in that order; junction bases with no gene match: 4. The CDR3 region is CATTDRANEKLFF. Here the CDR3 DNA reads TGTGCCACGACGGACAGGGCTAATGAAAAACTGTTTTTT.

As regards this clone: Other nucleotide sequences from this sample produce the same CDR3. The genes are TRBV28 and TRBJ2-2; D remains unclear. Germline V gives CDR1 MDHEN, CDR2 SYDVKM. The V end was cut by 3 bases, the J end by 2 bases, with 4 bases between. The CDR3 contains 13 residues. CDR3 protein: CASSFPNTGELFF. The CDR3 DNA follows: TGTGCCAGCAGTTTCCCTAACACCGGGGAGCTGTTTTTT.

The chain employs TRBV11-3 and TRBJ1-1; D unresolved. The germline V gene encodes CDR1 SGHNT and CDR2 YENEEA. With 3 bases removed from V and 4 bases from J, the gap between germline ends came to 9 bases. This CDR3 spans 13 amino acids. The CDR3 nucleotides are TGTGCCAGCAGCTTCCTCGGCGGCACTGAAGCTTTCTTT. Translation gives CASSFLGGTEAFF.

This chain joins TRBV10-3 and TRBJ2-7; 7 bases line up with TRBD1. This CDR3 is built from 15 residues. CDR1 ENHRY and CDR2 SYGVKD come from the germline V gene. The junction had 7 bases not matched to a gene; V was cut back by 5 bases and J by 0 bases. In DNA, the CDR3 is TGTGCCATCAGTACCCAGGGGGTTACCTCCTACGAGCAGTACTTC. This gives the protein CAISTQGVTSYEQYF.

The V call is TRBV2, the J call TRBJ1-1; TRBD1 matches at 8 bases. This CDR3 contains 14 residues. Per the germline V gene, CDR1 is SNHLY and CDR2 is FYNNEI. V lost 6 bases to trimming and J lost 2 bases; unmatched junction nucleotides: 5. CDR3 DNA sequence: TGTGCCAGCAGAGCAGGGGGCGCAAACACTGAAGCTTTCTTT. Translation gives CASRAGGANTEAFF.

V is TRBV6-4 and J is TRBJ1-2; TRBD1 matches at 7 bases. Germline V gene data show CDR1 as MRHNA and CDR2 as SNTAGT. Trimming at V came to 0 bases and at J to 4 bases, leaving 5 bases not matched to a gene. The length of the CDR3 is 15 residues. The CDR3 bases are TGTGCCAGCAGTGACTCCCCGGGACAGCCCTATGGCTACACCTTC. It yields the protein CASSDSPGQPYGYTF.

The chain employs TRBV5-6 and TRBJ2-2; D is undetermined. The CDR3 consists of 15 residues. Germline lookup yields CDR1 SGHDT and CDR2 YYEEEE. V shed 0 bases and J shed 0 bases, with 6 bases lying between them. CDR3 protein: CASSLVSANTGELFF. CDR3 nucleotides: TGTGCCAGCAGCTTGGTTTCAGCGAACACCGGGGAGCTGTTTTTT.

The chain carries TRBV5-6 and TRBJ1-3; 7 bases align to TRBD1. The CDR3 extends over 16 amino acids. Germline lookup yields CDR1 SGHDT and CDR2 YYEEEE. Trimming removed 4 bases from V and 0 bases from J; junction bases left unmatched: 7. Written as DNA, the CDR3 is TGTGCCAGCAGCCTAGGGGGCCCAAGCTCTGGAAACACCATATATTTT. Translating gives CASSLGGPSSGNTIYF.

The chain uses TRBV30 and TRBJ2-1; D might be TRBD2 (6 bases). V lost 2 bases to trimming and J lost 4 bases, with 15 bases between them. CDR1 GTSNPN and CDR2 SVGIG come from the germline V gene (reference sequence). CDR3 length equals 15 residues. Here the CDR3 reads CAWSLGLAEYNEQFF. As DNA, the CDR3 is TGTGCCTGGAGTTTAGGGTTAGCGGAATACAATGAGCAGTTCTTC.

The rearrangement joins TRBV5-1 to TRBJ1-1; D unresolved. V lost 3 bases and J lost 1, with 10 bases in between. The germline CDR1 and CDR2 sequences are SGHRS and YFSETQ. The CDR3 spans 14 residues. In nucleotides, the CDR3 is TGCGCCAGCAGCTCGGTCACAGCGAACACTGAAGCTTTCTTT. Residues: CASSSVTANTEAFF.

The CDR3: CASSQGTVNQPQHF. CDR3 nucleotides: TGTGCCAGCAGCCAAGGGACAGTCAATCAGCCCCAGCATTTT. J is TRBJ1-5 and V is TRBV6-6, with 7 bases that match TRBD1. CDR3 length: 14 amino acids. The J segment lost 3 bases and the V segment lost 6 bases, leaving 5 bases of the junction unmatched. The V gene's germline CDR1 is MNHNY and CDR2 SVGAGI (reference sequence).

The V call is TRBV9, the J call TRBJ1-1; D remains unclear. Per the germline V gene, CDR1 is SGDLS and CDR2 is YYNGEE. V was shortened by 3 bases and J by 8 bases, with 20 bases between the two germline ends. CDR3 length equals 15 residues. The CDR3 DNA reads as TGTGCCAGCAGCGCAAAGCGGTTGGGCGCACGAGAAGCTTTCTTT. It translates to CASSAKRLGAREAFF. Looking up the rest from reference TRBV9 and TRBJ1-1 gives the full variable domain: DSGVTQTPKHLITATGQRVTLRCSPRSGDLSVYWYQQSLDQGLQFLIQYYNGEERAKGNILERFSAQQFPDLHSELNLSSLELGDSALYFCASSAKRLGAREAFFGQGTRLTVV.

The chain couples TRBV6-1 to TRBJ1-6; D is undetermined. CDR3 length: 12 residues. CDR1 is MNHNS and CDR2 is SASEGT in the germline V gene. V was trimmed by 7 bases and J by 10 bases, leaving 11 bases between them. The CDR3 DNA reads TGTGCCAGCACCCGAATCGGGTCACCCCTCCACTTT. Residues: CASTRIGSPLHF.

The V call is TRBV7-3, the J call TRBJ2-3; 9 nucleotides line up with TRBD1. Unmatched junction bases numbered 6, after V lost 5 bases and J lost 3 bases. CDR1 is SGHTA, CDR2 FQGTGA, per germline. This CDR3 has 15 residues. The CDR3 region is CASSRGQGRTDTQYF. CDR3 coding DNA: TGTGCCAGCAGCCGCGGACAGGGGAGGACAGATACGCAGTATTTT.

The genes are TRBV2 and TRBJ2-7; weak D call: TRBD1 (6 bases). Trimming pared 2 bases from V and 4 bases from J, leaving 18 bases between. CDR3 length equals 16 residues. Germline CDR1 is SNHLY and CDR2 is FYNNEI. CDR3: CASSELVWQGRYEQYF. CDR3 DNA sequence: TGTGCCAGCAGTGAACTGGTGTGGCAGGGGCGGTACGAGCAGTACTTC.